The 18 T cell receptor beta chains in this list originate from one sample, sequenced in a study of regulatory T cells in long-lasting Graves disease. CDR3-region Arm-PCR and iRepertoire HTBI primers produced the TCR beta libraries. TCRdb independently ran MiXCR on the multiplex PCR reads; one entry per CDR3 protein. The repertoire holds roughly 420,000 distinct CDR3 sequences, roughly 15% seen once, with approximately 22% in the top ten. Time point indicated: newly diagnosed GD, antithyroid drugs for less than 3 months. PBMC RNA served as the TCR library source. The sample was also reused in another study, on T cells in Graves' hyperthyroidism and ophthalmopathy.

Here the sequenced sample was peripheral blood mononuclear cells (PBMCs), taken at new diagnosis, from a patient treated with antithyroid drugs. These receptors all stem from a young woman with Graves disease.

The table lists this clonotype with a few counts. This rearrangement joins TRBV2 to TRBJ1-2; 8 bases map to TRBD1. The CDR3 sequence is 14 residues long. Germline V gene data show CDR1 as SNHLY and CDR2 as FYNNEI. The J segment lost 4 bases and the V segment lost 2 bases, leaving 3 bases of the junction unmatched. The CDR3 region has the DNA TGTGCCAGCAGTGAACACAGGGGGGGCTATGGCTACACCTTC. The encoded protein is CASSEHRGGYGYTF.

The chain uses TRBV29-1 and TRBJ1-3; tentative D call: TRBD1 (6 bases). CDR3 length: 12 amino acids. The V end was cut by 5 bases, the J end by 4 bases, with 9 bases between. Germline V gives CDR1 SQVTM, CDR2 ANQGSEA. The CDR3 here is CSVPGQGNTIYF. CDR3 DNA: TGCAGCGTTCCCGGACAGGGAAACACCATATATTTT.

This clonotype was recorded at least ten times. The chain carries TRBV2 and TRBJ2-1; possible D gene TRBD1, 6 bases. The CDR3 is made up of 17 amino acids. Germline V gives CDR1 SNHLY, CDR2 FYNNEI. V was shortened by 1 base and J by 1 base, with 14 bases between the two germline ends. The chain's CDR3 is CASSEGVTGWSYNEQFF. The CDR3 nucleotides read TGTGCCAGCAGTGAAGGGGTTACAGGGTGGTCCTACAATGAGCAGTTCTTC.

The V call is TRBV7-9, the J call TRBJ1-4, with D perhaps TRBD1 (6 bases). V was clipped by 3 bases and J by 12 bases, with 11 bases between them. The CDR3 runs 12 residues. Germline loops: CDR1 SEHNR, CDR2 FQNEAQ (reference sequence). Here the CDR3 DNA reads TGTGCCAGCAGCTTCGTACAGGGAGAACTGTTTTTT. The encoded protein is CASSFVQGELFF.

This clonotype turned up a few times. The chain carries TRBV12-3 or TRBV12-4 and TRBJ2-1; D ambiguous. V gave up 4 bases and J gave up 4 bases, with 8 bases separating them. The CDR3 sequence is 13 residues long. This CDR3 is CASSSGFYNEQFF. The CDR3, as DNA: TGTGCCAGCAGTTCCGGGTTTTACAATGAGCAGTTCTTC.

This clonotype was seen more than once but under ten times. The rearrangement links TRBV30 to TRBJ1-5; the D gene is possibly TRBD1 (6 bases). V was cut by 0 bases and J by 3 bases, with 12 bases left in between. Germline-derived CDR1 and CDR2 are GTSNPN and SVGIG (reference sequence). CDR3 size: 15 residues. CDR3 region: CAWSVLGGANQPQHF. The CDR3 DNA sequence: TGTGCCTGGAGTGTACTTGGGGGGGCCAATCAGCCCCAGCATTTT.

Comments on this clonotype: A far more abundant clone sits one base away, making this likely a read error. The gene calls are TRBV7-2 and TRBJ2-4; 10 bases map to TRBD2. There are 15 residues in the CDR3. Germline V gives CDR1 SGHTA, CDR2 FQGNSA. The CDR3: CASSLLAGDGNEQLF. The CDR3 DNA sequence: TGTGCCAGCAGCTTACTAGCGGGAGACGGTAATGAGCAGCTCTTC. Together with reference TRBV7-2 and TRBJ2-4, the CDR3 gives the full variable domain: GAGVSQSPSNKVTEKGKDVELRCDPISGHTALYWYRQSLGQGLEFLIYFQGNSAPDKSGLPSDRFSAERTGGSVSTLTIQRTQQEDSAVYLCASSLLAGDGNEQLFGAGTRLSVL.

This clonotype has at least ten counts. CDR3 DNA sequence: TGTGCCAGCACCAGCCCTGACCCCGGGACTAGCGGCACAGATACGCAGTATTTT. This codes for CASTSPDPGTSGTDTQYF. This rearrangement joins TRBV27 to TRBJ2-3, with 10 bases aligning to TRBD2. The CDR3 sequence is 18 residues long. J lost 1 base, V lost 7 bases, and 14 bases had no gene match. From germline, CDR1 is MNHEY and CDR2 SMNVEV (reference sequence).

At least ten counts were recorded for this clonotype. The V and J genes are TRBV27 and TRBJ1-5, with D unclear. The CDR3 loop spans 16 amino acids. Trimming removed 5 bases at V and 0 bases at J, with 14 bases between. Germline V CDR1 and CDR2: MNHEY, SMNVEV (reference sequence). In DNA, the CDR3 is TGTGCCAGCAGTCCCTGGAGGGCCGATAGCAATCAGCCCCAGCATTTT. It specifies CASSPWRADSNQPQHF.

The genes are TRBV2 and TRBJ1-2; D gene unclear. V lost 7 bases, J lost 6 bases, and 12 bases lay in between. The CDR3 contains 12 residues. From germline, CDR1 is SNHLY and CDR2 FYNNEI. CDR3 nucleotide sequence: TGTGCCAGCAAACGACAACTAAATGGCTACACCTTC. It is translated as CASKRQLNGYTF. The whole variable domain, filled in from reference TRBV2 and TRBJ1-2, reads EPEVTQTPSHQVTQMGQEVILRCVPISNHLYFYWYRQILGQKVEFLVSFYNNEISEKSEIFDDQFSVERPDGSNFTLKIRSTKLEDSAMYFCASKRQLNGYTFGSGTRLTVV.

This clonotype has only a few counts. The genes are TRBV29-1 and TRBJ2-1, with D perhaps matching TRBD1 or TRBD2 (6 bases each). CDR1 is SQVTM and CDR2 is ANQGSEA in the germline V gene. V shed 4 bases and J shed 8 bases, with 18 bases lying between them. CDR3 size: 14 residues. CDR3 DNA: TGCAGCGTTGCGGGGGCCAGGGGTCGTTATGAGCAGTTCTTC. Amino acids: CSVAGARGRYEQFF.

The V call is TRBV28, the J call TRBJ1-2; D is unclear. There are 14 residues in the CDR3. With 4 bases removed from V and 3 bases from J, the gap between germline ends came to 12 bases. Germline V CDR1 and CDR2: MDHEN, SYDVKM. This CDR3 is CASSSVLLYYGYTF. In DNA, the CDR3 is TGTGCCAGCAGTTCCGTCCTTCTCTACTATGGCTACACCTTC.

This clonotype showed up just a few times. The rearrangement uses TRBV6-4 and TRBJ1-2, with 7 positions matching TRBD1. With V trimmed by 7 bases and J by 3 bases, 5 bases remained unmatched. Per germline, CDR1 MRHNA and CDR2 SNTAGT. The length of the CDR3 is 13 residues. This CDR3 reads CASNSDRDYGYTF. CDR3 DNA sequence: TGTGCCAGCAATTCAGACAGGGACTATGGCTACACCTTC.

The chain has TRBV7-9 and TRBJ2-3, with D uncertain. Trimming took 1 base from V and 4 from J, leaving 12 bases between them. This CDR3 has 15 residues. Germline V lookup: CDR1 SEHNR, CDR2 FQNEAQ (reference sequence). The CDR3 here is CASSLGRPPADTQYF. The CDR3 DNA reads TGTGCCAGCAGCTTAGGTCGTCCGCCAGCAGATACGCAGTATTTT.

Ten or more counts support this clonotype. The gene calls are TRBV7-9 and TRBJ2-7; 7 nucleotides line up with TRBD1. The CDR3 contains 15 residues. J was trimmed by 3 bases and V by 5 bases; bases with no gene match: 10. Per the germline V gene, CDR1 is SEHNR and CDR2 is FQNEAQ (reference sequence). The CDR3: CASSDRDSMYYEQYF. In nucleotides, the CDR3 is TGTGCCAGCAGCGACCGGGACAGCATGTACTACGAGCAGTACTTC.

This clonotype was seen repeatedly, ten times or more. The V and J genes are TRBV9 and TRBJ1-1, with D unresolved. Per germline, CDR1 SGDLS and CDR2 YYNGEE. With 0 bases removed from V and 0 bases from J, the gap between germline ends came to 9 bases. This CDR3 has 15 amino acids. The CDR3 coding sequence is TGTGCCAGCAGCGTAGAGCCGCAAATGAACACTGAAGCTTTCTTT. Translation: CASSVEPQMNTEAFF. Complete variable domain (other parts from reference TRBV9 and TRBJ1-1): DSGVTQTPKHLITATGQRVTLRCSPRSGDLSVYWYQQSLDQGLQFLIQYYNGEERAKGNILERFSAQQFPDLHSELNLSSLELGDSALYFCASSVEPQMNTEAFFGQGTRLTVV.

The sample holds many counts of this clonotype. This chain uses TRBV2 with TRBJ1-5; TRBD1 might be the D (5 bases). Germline loops: CDR1 SNHLY, CDR2 FYNNEI. This CDR3 contains 15 residues. V gave up 3 bases and J gave up 3 bases, with 12 bases separating them. The CDR3 loop reads CASSDQGHPNQPQHF. CDR3 DNA: TGTGCCAGCAGTGACCAAGGACACCCCAATCAGCCCCAGCATTTT.

CDR3 loop: CSASGDGNNEQFF. In DNA, the CDR3 is TGCAGTGCTTCCGGGGATGGTAACAATGAGCAGTTCTTC. This chain links TRBV20-1 with TRBJ2-1; D perhaps matches TRBD2 (5 bases). CDR1 is DFQATT and CDR2 is SNEGSKA in the germline V gene (reference sequence). V lost 5 bases, J lost 5 bases, and 13 bases lay in between. The CDR3 is 13 amino acids.